These 23 T cell receptor beta chains were sequenced from one sample in a study of blood T cell repertoires in COVID-19. Produced via immunoSEQ multiplex PCR; TCRdb's table is partial and in-frame only. The table records 150,000 to 200,000 clones, around four fifths of them present only once. Material: peripheral blood. The receptor set was obtained from a woman aged 70-85 years with COVID-19, enrolled during active disease.

This rearrangement joins TRBV7-2 to TRBJ1-2; no definite D call. The ends were cut back, 3 bases at V and 0 bases at J, with 8 bases in the middle. Germline CDR1 is SGHTA and CDR2 is FQGNSA. The CDR3 covers 14 residues. DNA for the CDR3: TGTGCCAGCAGCTTCAATCCAACTAACTATGGCTACACCTTC. Protein product: CASSFNPTNYGYTF. The whole variable domain, remainder taken from reference TRBV7-2 and TRBJ1-2, is GAGVSQSPSNKVTEKGKDVELRCDPISGHTALYWYRQSLGQGLEFLIYFQGNSAPDKSGLPSDRFSAERTGGSVSTLTIQRTQQEDSAVYLCASSFNPTNYGYTFGSGTRLTVV.

The chain carries TRBV11-2 and TRBJ1-2; TRBD1 agrees at 12 bases. Germline CDR1 SGHAT, CDR2 FQNNGV. The trim removed 5 bases at V and 2 bases at J, leaving 6 bases unmatched. The CDR3 has 16 amino acids. CDR3 amino acids: CASSPAGTGGNYGYTF. The DNA for the CDR3 is TGTGCCAGCAGCCCAGCCGGGACAGGGGGCAACTATGGCTACACCTTC.

The chain is built from TRBV3-1 (or the pseudogene TRBV3-2) and TRBJ2-7, with TRBD1 identical over 9 bases. The CDR3 runs to 14 residues. The trim removed 4 bases at V and 7 bases at J, leaving 8 bases unmatched. Germline loops: CDR1 LGHDT, CDR2 YNNKEL (reference sequence). The CDR3 DNA reads TGTGCCAGCAGCCCCCGGACAGGGGTTGGGGAGCAGTACTTC. Protein product: CASSPRTGVGEQYF.

A single count supports this clone. V and J are TRBV11-2 and TRBJ2-1; a possible D gene is TRBD2 (6 bases). Germline CDR1 SGHAT, CDR2 FQNNGV. Between the trimmed V and J ends, which lost 3 bases and 10 bases, there was a span of 13 bases. This CDR3 has 13 amino acids. The DNA of the CDR3 is TGTGCCAGCAGCTTTAATCCGGCGGGGGAGCAGTTCTTC. This translates into CASSFNPAGEQFF.

This chain connects TRBV6-5 to TRBJ1-1; possible D gene TRBD1, 5 bases. The germline gives CDR1 MNHEY, CDR2 SVGAGI. The CDR3 is made up of 11 amino acids. The V gene lost 7 bases and the J gene lost 5 bases, with 8 bases spanning the gap. The CDR3 region has the DNA TGTGCCAGCACGGGGGGTACTGAAGCTTTCTTT. Translated: CASTGGTEAFF.

This clone was found a few times. V usage is TRBV6-5 and J usage is TRBJ2-1; possible D gene TRBD1, 5 bases. Germline CDR1 MNHEY, CDR2 SVGAGI. The CDR3 extends over 14 amino acids. Trimming cost V 7 bases and J 6 bases, with 16 bases left between them. The CDR3 nucleotides are TGTGCCAGCACACCTCCTGGGGCCCGCAATGAGCAGTTCTTC. Protein sequence: CASTPPGARNEQFF.

The chain is built from TRBV10-1 and TRBJ2-2; 7 bases agree with TRBD1. Germline V gene lookup returns CDR1 WNHNN and CDR2 SYGVQD (reference sequence). V dropped 10 bases and J dropped 3; count of bases not matched to a gene: 2. The CDR3 runs 12 residues. CDR3 sequence (DNA): TGCGCCACCACAGGGGACACCGGGGAGCTGTTTTTT. Its translation: CATTGDTGELFF.

This chain joins TRBV29-1 and TRBJ2-1, with D maybe TRBD2 (7 bases). This CDR3 is built from 15 residues. V dropped 7 bases and J dropped 1 base, with 17 bases sitting between them. Germline assignment: CDR1 SQVTM and CDR2 ANQGSEA. This CDR3 reads CSAQGGEPSYNEQFF. The CDR3 nucleotides are TGCAGCGCCCAAGGGGGGGAGCCGTCCTACAATGAGCAGTTCTTC.

This clone was observed a single time. V is TRBV4-1 and J is TRBJ2-3, with D perhaps TRBD1 (6 bases). The length of the CDR3 is 15 residues. V was clipped by 8 bases and J by 2 bases, with 17 bases between them. Germline CDR1 and CDR2: MGHRA and YSYEKL. The CDR3 DNA is TGCGCCAGCCCCCAAAGGACAGCCCACACAGATACGCAGTATTTT. Its translation is CASPQRTAHTDTQYF.

The chain combines TRBV5-4 with TRBJ2-7, with 9 bases aligning to TRBD1. V shed 3 bases and J 5 bases; nucleotides not matched to a gene: 6. The germline gives CDR1 SGHNT, CDR2 YYREEE (reference sequence). This CDR3 has 14 residues. CDR3 sequence (DNA): TGTGCCAGCAGCTCTCAGGGGACAGGGAACGAGCAGTACTTC. Translation gives CASSSQGTGNEQYF.

The rearrangement joins TRBV9 to TRBJ1-2; D possibly corresponds to TRBD1 (5 bases). Germline V CDR1 and CDR2: SGDLS, YYNGEE. This CDR3 region has 15 residues. V lost 3 bases to trimming and J lost 9 bases, with 21 bases between them. This CDR3 reads CASSASTGRAMSYTF. Here the CDR3 DNA reads TGTGCCAGCAGCGCCTCAACAGGAAGGGCTATGAGCTACACCTTC.

This clone has just one count. The J gene is TRBJ2-5, the V gene TRBV2; 8 bases line up with TRBD1. V lost 8 bases, J lost 4 bases, and 9 bases stayed unmatched. The germline V gene encodes CDR1 SNHLY and CDR2 FYNNEI. There are 14 residues in the CDR3. DNA of the CDR3: TGTGCCAGCGTCCGGACAGGGCTTTTAGAGACCCAGTACTTC. Its translation: CASVRTGLLETQYF.

The CDR3 region is CAISDSNRGPYNEQFF. The DNA for the CDR3 is TGTGCCATCAGTGACTCAAACAGGGGCCCCTACAATGAGCAGTTCTTC. The V and J genes are TRBV10-3 and TRBJ2-1, with 7 positions matching TRBD1. V dropped 3 bases and J dropped 2; count of bases not matched to a gene: 7. The germline V gene has CDR1 ENHRY and CDR2 SYGVKD. The CDR3 covers 16 residues.

The V gene is TRBV7-8, the J gene TRBJ1-2, with D perhaps matching TRBD1 (6 bases). V was cut by 1 base and J by 0 bases, with 9 bases left in between. Germline CDR1 reads SGHVS; CDR2 reads FQNEAQ. The CDR3 length is 15 residues. The CDR3 DNA is TGTGCCAGCAGCTTAGAATCAGGGGCTAACTATGGCTACACCTTC. It specifies CASSLESGANYGYTF.

This rearrangement joins TRBV18 to TRBJ2-5; unclear D gene. The CDR3 loop spans 14 amino acids. Trimming removed 2 bases at V and 4 bases at J, with 11 bases between. Germline assignment: CDR1 KGHSH and CDR2 LQKENI. Written as DNA, the CDR3 is TGTGCCAGCTCACCAGCGAGTATAAGAGAGACCCAGTACTTC. Translation gives CASSPASIRETQYF.

This rearrangement joins TRBV5-5 to TRBJ1-1; 8 bases map to TRBD1. This CDR3 contains 15 residues. The junction had 5 bases not matched to a gene; V was cut back by 0 bases and J by 4 bases. Germline V lookup: CDR1 SGHKS, CDR2 YYEKEE (reference sequence). Here the CDR3 reads CASSLVGQASTEAFF. The CDR3 DNA reads TGTGCCAGCAGCTTGGTGGGACAGGCTTCCACTGAAGCTTTCTTT.

The genes are TRBV30 and TRBJ1-2; D is uncertain. V lost 0 bases to trimming and J lost 5 bases, with 13 bases between them. Germline lookup yields CDR1 GTSNPN and CDR2 SVGIG (reference sequence). This CDR3 is 14 amino acids long. The DNA of the CDR3 is TGTGCCTGGAGTGTAAACAGAAATGAGTATGGCTACACCTTC. It specifies CAWSVNRNEYGYTF. Combining the CDR3 with reference TRBV30 and TRBJ1-2 gives the whole variable domain SQTIHQWPATLVQPVGSPLSLECTVEGTSNPNLYWYRQAAGRGLQLLFYSVGIGQISSEVPQNLSASRPQDRQFILSSKKLLLSDSGFYLCAWSVNRNEYGYTFGSGTRLTVV.

V gene TRBV30 combines with J gene TRBJ1-6; TRBD1 is a possible D gene (5 bases). CDR3 length: 15 amino acids. CDR1 is GTSNPN, CDR2 SVGIG, per germline (reference sequence). Here the CDR3 reads CAVGRASSYNSPLHF. CDR3 coding DNA: TGTGCTGTGGGCAGGGCGAGCTCCTATAATTCACCCCTCCACTTT.

The V and J genes are TRBV5-5 and TRBJ2-1, with TRBD2 as a possible D gene (6 bases). From germline, CDR1 is SGHKS and CDR2 YYEKEE (reference sequence). The germline V and J ends were trimmed by 0 bases and 4 bases, with 14 bases remaining between them. There are 16 residues in the CDR3. The CDR3 protein is CASSLVAGLGYNEQFF. DNA for the CDR3: TGTGCCAGCAGCTTGGTTGCGGGGCTGGGGTACAATGAGCAGTTCTTC. The full variable domain, rest sourced from reference TRBV5-5 and TRBJ2-1, is DAGVTQSPTHLIKTRGQQVTLRCSPISGHKSVSWYQQVLGQGPQFIFQYYEKEERGRGNFPDRFSARQFPNYSSELNVNALLLGDSALYLCASSLVAGLGYNEQFFGPGTRLTVL.

The CDR3 sequence: CASSPYRQEETQYF. CDR3 DNA sequence: TGCGCCAGCAGCCCCTACCGACAGGAAGAGACCCAGTACTTC. The genes are TRBV5-1 and TRBJ2-5; D possibly corresponds to TRBD1 (6 bases). With 4 bases removed from V and 3 bases from J, the gap between germline ends came to 13 bases. CDR1 and CDR2 from the germline V gene are SGHRS and YFSETQ. The CDR3 extends over 14 amino acids.

The V and J genes are TRBV7-6 and TRBJ2-1, with a tentative D call TRBD1 (6 bases). In germline, CDR1 is SGHVS, CDR2 FNYEAQ. V was shortened by 5 bases and J by 4 bases, with 18 bases between the two germline ends. This CDR3 region has 16 residues. The DNA of the CDR3 is TGTGCCAGCAGCAAAATGGACAGAGTTCTTTACAATGAGCAGTTCTTC. It is translated as CASSKMDRVLYNEQFF.

The chain has TRBV18 and TRBJ1-1; no firm D call. The CDR3 spans 14 residues. CDR1 KGHSH and CDR2 LQKENI come from the germline V gene. Trimming cost V 10 bases and J 0 bases, with 15 bases left between them. The CDR3 DNA reads TGTGCCACCCTCGGGGTTAACGTGAACACTGAAGCTTTCTTT. Translation: CATLGVNVNTEAFF. Full variable domain (remainder filled in from reference TRBV18 and TRBJ1-1): NAGVMQNPRHLVRRRGQEARLRCSPMKGHSHVYWYRQLPEEGLKFMVYLQKENIIDESGMPKERFSAEFPKEGPSILRIQQVVRGDSAAYFCATLGVNVNTEAFFGQGTRLTVV.

V usage is TRBV27 and J usage is TRBJ1-6; D ambiguous. The CDR3 loop spans 13 amino acids. V lost 5 bases, J lost 10 bases, and 12 bases lay in between. Germline-derived CDR1 and CDR2 are MNHEY and SMNVEV (reference sequence). For the CDR3, the DNA is TGTGCCAGCAGTATGCACTTCGGGTCACCCCTCCACTTT. This encodes CASSMHFGSPLHF.